The 17 T cell receptor beta chains below come from one sample, sequenced in a study of cytotoxic CD8 clonotypes in ibrutinib-treated CLL. TCRdb's copy holds only in-frame clones and misses some; the assay was immunoSEQ multiplex PCR. This table holds 250,000 to 350,000 clones, 76% found once. This material consisted of PBMCs, taken at disease progression, from a patient treated with ibrutinib. These receptors were collected from a human donor with chronic lymphocytic leukemia.

The chain has TRBV28 and TRBJ2-7; tentatively, D is TRBD1 (5 bases). V dropped 2 bases and J dropped 2 bases, with 10 bases sitting between them. The CDR3 length is 14 residues. Germline CDR1 reads MDHEN; CDR2 reads SYDVKM. For the CDR3, the DNA is TGTGCCAGCAGTTTAATAATGACAGCCTACGAGCAGTACTTC. Its protein product is CASSLIMTAYEQYF. Full variable domain (remainder filled in from reference TRBV28 and TRBJ2-7): DVKVTQSSRYLVKRTGEKVFLECVQDMDHENMFWYRQDPGLGLRLIYFSYDVKMKEKGDIPEGYSVSREKKERFSLILESASTNQTSMYLCASSLIMTAYEQYFGPGTRLTVT.

The sample holds one count of this clone. The chain carries TRBV7-9 and TRBJ2-7; 7 bases map to TRBD1. Trimming took 4 bases from V and 2 from J; bases not matched to a gene: 14. This CDR3 contains 17 residues. Germline lookup yields CDR1 SEHNR and CDR2 FQNEAQ (reference sequence). CDR3: CASSSNQGDKTPYEQYF. In nucleotides, the CDR3 is TGTGCCAGCAGCTCCAATCAGGGGGATAAGACCCCCTACGAGCAGTACTTC.

The V call is TRBV9, the J call TRBJ1-2, with D perhaps TRBD1 (5 bases). Trimming cost V 3 bases and J 8 bases, with 14 bases left between them. The CDR3 contains 13 residues. The germline V gene has CDR1 SGDLS and CDR2 YYNGEE. The chain's CDR3 is CASSAFTTEGYTF. The CDR3 DNA reads as TGTGCCAGCAGCGCCTTTACGACAGAGGGCTACACCTTC.

In this sample, this clone turned up a few times. The chain employs TRBV28 and TRBJ1-5; no firm D call. CDR1 is MDHEN, CDR2 SYDVKM, per germline. This CDR3 spans 10 amino acids. The V and J ends lost 3 bases and 7 bases respectively, with 1 base between them. CDR3 nucleotide sequence: TGTGCCAGCAGTTTCCAGCCCCAGCATTTT. Amino acids: CASSFQPQHF.

This sequence joins TRBV18 and TRBJ2-1; a weak D match, TRBD2 (5 bases). The CDR3 has 16 amino acids. Deletions cut 0 bases from V and 8 bases from J, with 17 bases between. CDR1 and CDR2 (germline): KGHSH, LQKENI. CDR3 residues: CASSPPGRERLYEQFF. CDR3 in DNA: TGTGCCAGCTCACCACCGGGTCGGGAAAGGTTGTATGAGCAGTTCTTC.

This chain links TRBV6-5 with TRBJ1-2, with D unresolved. Trimming stripped 8 bases from V and 4 bases from J, with 17 bases between. The CDR3 contains 14 residues. In germline, CDR1 is MNHEY, CDR2 SVGAGI. As DNA, the CDR3 is TGTGCCAGCTCGAAGGTCACTTTCTCCTATGGCTACACCTTC. Translation: CASSKVTFSYGYTF.

This clone was detected only a few times. The V and J genes are TRBV7-9 and TRBJ2-5, with D perhaps TRBD1 (5 bases). This CDR3 is 15 amino acids long. Germline CDR1 and CDR2: SEHNR and FQNEAQ (reference sequence). The V gene lost 5 bases and the J gene lost 1 base, with 14 bases spanning the gap. The CDR3 region has the DNA TGTGCCAGCAGCCGCGTGCGAAGGGGCCAAGAGACCCAGTACTTC. It specifies CASSRVRRGQETQYF.

The chain links TRBV25-1 to TRBJ1-5; the D is unclear. Trimming left V 4 bases short and J 3 bases short, with 13 bases between. Germline CDR1 reads MGHDK; CDR2 reads SYGVNS. The CDR3 is 15 residues long. CDR3 protein: CASSAAGPFNQPQHF. In DNA form, the CDR3 reads TGTGCCAGCAGTGCCGCCGGGCCCTTCAATCAGCCCCAGCATTTT.

This clone occurred once. The genes are TRBV7-9 and TRBJ2-7, with TRBD1 matching over 10 bases. This CDR3 comprises 15 residues. The germline gives CDR1 SEHNR, CDR2 FQNEAQ (reference sequence). The trim removed 8 bases at V and 3 bases at J, leaving 10 bases unmatched. CDR3 sequence: CASAWWGTGDYEQYF. Written as DNA, the CDR3 is TGTGCCAGCGCCTGGTGGGGGACAGGGGACTACGAGCAGTACTTC.

The J gene is TRBJ2-5, the V gene TRBV5-1; D may be TRBD1 (5 bases). The CDR3 totals 18 residues. The ends were cut back, 0 bases at V and 1 base at J, with 19 bases in the middle. Germline V gene sequence: CDR1 SGHRS, CDR2 YFSETQ. This chain's CDR3 is CASSLGPIRPTAQETQYF. The DNA for the CDR3 is TGCGCCAGCAGCTTGGGCCCGATTAGACCGACAGCCCAAGAGACCCAGTACTTC.

This clone was seen a handful of times. V is TRBV11-2 and J is TRBJ1-1; no reliable D call. There are 12 residues in the CDR3. CDR1 and CDR2 (germline): SGHAT, FQNNGV. The V end lost 1 base, the J end lost 4 bases, and 4 bases lay between the germline ends. The CDR3 DNA reads TGTGCCAGCAGCTTAGCGAGCACTGAAGCTTTCTTT. As protein: CASSLASTEAFF.

V usage is TRBV9 and J usage is TRBJ1-3; D not certain. V was clipped by 3 bases and J by 6 bases, with 19 bases between them. CDR3 length: 16 amino acids. Germline CDR1 and CDR2: SGDLS and YYNGEE. CDR3 amino acids: CASSDDIAARENTIYF. The CDR3 nucleotides are TGTGCCAGCAGCGACGACATTGCAGCAAGGGAAAACACCATATATTTT.

This chain connects TRBV18 to TRBJ1-2; TRBD1 aligns across 7 bases. Trimming cost V 4 bases and J 5 bases; bases outside gene matches: 4. Germline CDR1 is KGHSH and CDR2 is LQKENI. The CDR3 is made up of 13 amino acids. The CDR3 spells CASSRDSAYGYTF. DNA of the CDR3: TGTGCCAGCTCACGGGACAGTGCTTATGGCTACACCTTC.

The chain is built from TRBV18 and TRBJ2-1, with 8 bases matching TRBD2. The germline V gene encodes CDR1 KGHSH and CDR2 LQKENI. Germline trimming cut 3 bases from V and 5 bases from J; bases unmatched to any gene: 9. The CDR3 has 16 residues. DNA of the CDR3: TGTGCCAGCTCACCCGGCTCCGGGGGGGCCCACAATGAGCAGTTCTTC. This encodes CASSPGSGGAHNEQFF. The full variable domain, in which reference TRBV18 and TRBJ2-1 provide the parts outside the CDR3, is NAGVMQNPRHLVRRRGQEARLRCSPMKGHSHVYWYRQLPEEGLKFMVYLQKENIIDESGMPKERFSAEFPKEGPSILRIQQVVRGDSAAYFCASSPGSGGAHNEQFFGPGTRLTVL.

This CDR3 reads CAMAVSDTQYF. The CDR3 coding sequence is TGTGCCATGGCAGTTTCCGATACGCAGTATTTT. The chain has TRBV10-3 and TRBJ2-3; D remains unclear. V lost 9 bases, J lost 6 bases, and 10 bases lay in between. The CDR3 is 11 amino acids. Germline lookup yields CDR1 ENHRY and CDR2 SYGVKD.

The chain couples TRBV6-1 to TRBJ1-5; D perhaps matches TRBD1 (5 bases). Germline CDR1 reads MNHNS; CDR2 reads SASEGT. This CDR3 is 14 amino acids long. Trimming removed 4 bases from V and 4 bases from J, with 11 bases in between. The CDR3 loop is CASSVGGWNQPQHF. The CDR3 nucleotides are TGTGCCAGCAGTGTGGGGGGGTGGAATCAGCCCCAGCATTTT.

The chain employs TRBV29-1 and TRBJ2-7; D may match TRBD1 or TRBD2 (6 bases each). Germline V gene data show CDR1 as SQVTM and CDR2 as ANQGSEA. The CDR3 has 13 amino acids. Between the trimmed V and J ends, which lost 5 bases and 3 bases, there was a span of 14 bases. The CDR3 reads CSVPGRGVYEQYF. The CDR3 DNA follows: TGCAGCGTTCCGGGAAGGGGGGTCTACGAGCAGTACTTC.